One and the same sample provided the 25 T cell receptor beta chains below, sequenced in a study of OX40 agonist ivuxolimab in advanced cancers. The table came from immunoSEQ multiplex PCR; TCRdb's copy has only in-frame clones and leaves some out. The sample lists roughly 46,000 clones; roughly 84% were seen once. Sequencing used CD4+ or CD8+ T cells sorted from blood, obtained in a trial of the OX40 agonist ivuxolimab. The receptor source for this set is an adult with an advanced solid tumor such as melanoma, head and neck, liver or kidney cancer.

The gene calls are TRBV20-1 and TRBJ2-1, with unresolved D. Trimming pared 3 bases from V and 7 bases from J, leaving 7 bases between. The CDR3 loop spans 11 amino acids. Germline V gives CDR1 DFQATT, CDR2 SNEGSKA (reference sequence). DNA for the CDR3: TGCAGTGCTAGTCTTCGGAATGAGCAGTTCTTC. It encodes CSASLRNEQFF.

This chain uses TRBV15 with TRBJ2-7, with D perhaps TRBD2 (6 bases). The V and J ends lost 0 bases and 5 bases respectively, with 14 bases between them. The CDR3 has 15 residues. Germline V gene lookup returns CDR1 LNHNV and CDR2 YYDKDF (reference sequence). The CDR3 reads CATSRDKLAGNEQYF. DNA of the CDR3: TGTGCCACCAGCAGAGATAAACTAGCTGGCAACGAGCAGTACTTC.

This clone occurred once. The chain uses TRBV19 and TRBJ1-5; TRBD1 matches 7 bases. CDR1 LNHDA and CDR2 SQIVND come from the germline V gene (reference sequence). V lost 5 bases and J lost 7; bases outside the gene matches: 5. The CDR3 covers 13 residues. The CDR3 region is CASSSQGDQPQHF. DNA of the CDR3: TGTGCCAGTAGTTCTCAGGGGGACCAGCCCCAGCATTTT.

The chain has TRBV5-4 and TRBJ2-1; D might be TRBD1 (6 bases). V was shortened by 4 bases and J by 6 bases, with 17 bases between the two germline ends. The CDR3 runs to 15 residues. Germline V gene sequence: CDR1 SGHNT, CDR2 YYREEE (reference sequence). The CDR3 nucleotides are TGTGCCAGCAGCCGAACTTGGGGGCTAGGCAATGAGCAGTTCTTC. Translating it yields CASSRTWGLGNEQFF.

The V gene is TRBV5-5, the J gene TRBJ2-3; TRBD2 might be the D (6 bases). Per germline, CDR1 SGHKS and CDR2 YYEKEE (reference sequence). The CDR3 runs 16 residues. Trimming took off 0 bases at V and 2 bases at J, with 13 bases between the two ends. Here the CDR3 reads CASSLDTSHFTDTQYF. As DNA, the CDR3 is TGTGCCAGCAGCTTGGATACTAGCCATTTCACAGATACGCAGTATTTT.

V and J are TRBV5-4 and TRBJ2-5; 10 bases agree with TRBD1. The germline V gene encodes CDR1 SGHNT and CDR2 YYREEE (reference sequence). J gave up 4 bases and V 1 base, and 4 bases lay outside the gene matches. The CDR3 runs to 15 residues. CDR3 loop: CASSLRDRGRETQYF. For the CDR3, the DNA is TGTGCCAGCAGCTTGCGCGACAGGGGGCGAGAGACCCAGTACTTC.

This rearrangement joins TRBV6-1 to TRBJ2-7; 7 positions match TRBD1. Trimming took 11 bases from V and 2 from J; bases not matched to a gene: 6. The CDR3 covers 12 residues. Germline V CDR1 and CDR2: MNHNS, SASEGT. The CDR3 DNA follows: TGTGCCGTGGGGACAGTCCCCTACGAGCAGTACTTC. Translation gives CAVGTVPYEQYF.

This sequence joins TRBV21-1 and TRBJ2-7; the D call TRBD1 from the table was never checked on the DNA. TRBV21-1 is reported as a pseudogene. CDR3 length: 15 residues. The CDR3 reads CASSKVVGGSYEQYF. DNA of the CDR3: TGTGCCAGCAGCAAAGTGGTAGGGGGATCCTACGAGCAGTACTTC.

This chain connects TRBV28 to TRBJ2-2, with 7 bases matching TRBD2. Germline CDR1 is MDHEN and CDR2 is SYDVKM. The CDR3 sequence is 14 residues long. With 8 bases clipped from V and 4 bases from J, the junction kept 7 bases outside the gene matches. CDR3 amino acids: CASFSGRVTGELFF. The CDR3 DNA reads as TGTGCCAGCTTTAGTGGGAGGGTCACCGGGGAGCTGTTTTTT.

CDR3 nucleotides: TGCGCCAGCAGCCGGACTAGCGGGACCTACGAGCAGTACTTC. Amino acid sequence: CASSRTSGTYEQYF. V is TRBV5-1 and J is TRBJ2-7; TRBD2 agrees at 12 bases. Unmatched junction bases numbered 1, after V lost 4 bases and J lost 2 bases. The CDR3 covers 14 residues. Germline V gives CDR1 SGHRS, CDR2 YFSETQ. The whole variable domain, filled in from reference TRBV5-1 and TRBJ2-7, reads KAGVTQTPRYLIKTRGQQVTLSCSPISGHRSVSWYQQTPGQGLQFLFEYFSETQRNKGNFPGRFSGRQFSNSRSEMNVSTLELGDSALYLCASSRTSGTYEQYFGPGTRLTVT.

V is TRBV5-6 and J is TRBJ1-3; D is unresolved. The CDR3 runs 15 residues. Germline V gene sequence: CDR1 SGHDT, CDR2 YYEEEE. Between the trimmed V and J ends, which lost 2 bases and 0 bases, there was a span of 9 bases. CDR3 sequence (DNA): TGTGCCAGCAGCTTAAGGCCATTCTCTGGAAACACCATATATTTT. It yields the protein CASSLRPFSGNTIYF.

The rearrangement links TRBV7-8 to TRBJ2-5; 7 bases are shared with TRBD2. V gave up 1 base and J gave up 5 bases; unmatched junction bases: 7. Germline values: CDR1 SGHVS, CDR2 FQNEAQ. This CDR3 has 15 residues. CDR3 amino acids: CASSLGGGLTETQYF. Written as DNA, the CDR3 is TGTGCCAGCAGCTTAGGCGGGGGACTGACGGAGACCCAGTACTTC.

This clone has just one count. The chain employs TRBV2 and TRBJ2-7; the D call may be TRBD1 or TRBD2 (5 bases each). The CDR3 loop spans 12 amino acids. Germline CDR1 reads SNHLY; CDR2 reads FYNNEI. V was cut by 4 bases and J by 5 bases, with 9 bases left in between. This CDR3 reads CASSGGTHEQYF. The CDR3, as DNA: TGTGCCAGCAGTGGAGGGACCCACGAGCAGTACTTC.

J is TRBJ1-1 and V is TRBV6-1; 7 nucleotides line up with TRBD1. Germline V CDR1 and CDR2: MNHNS, SASEGT. The V segment lost 2 bases and the J segment 11 bases; nucleotides outside the gene matches: 11. This CDR3 contains 14 residues. The CDR3 loop reads CASSESGAAGGAFF. The CDR3 nucleotides are TGTGCCAGCAGTGAATCTGGTGCGGCAGGGGGGGCTTTCTTT.

This chain joins TRBV5-4 and TRBJ2-6; D gene unclear. From germline, CDR1 is SGHNT and CDR2 YYREEE (reference sequence). CDR3 size: 16 residues. V was trimmed by 0 bases and J by 0 bases, leaving 7 bases between them. Here the CDR3 reads CASSLASSSGANVLTF. The CDR3 DNA reads as TGTGCCAGCAGCTTGGCCAGTAGCTCTGGGGCCAACGTCCTGACTTTC.

This clone was picked up one time. J is TRBJ2-2 and V is TRBV5-1; 8 bases match TRBD2. Germline V lookup: CDR1 SGHRS, CDR2 YFSETQ. CDR3 size: 18 residues. V gave up 0 bases and J gave up 5 bases; unmatched junction bases: 12. The CDR3 reads CASSLASGSPTWTGELFF. The CDR3 region has the DNA TGCGCCAGCAGCTTGGCCAGCGGGAGCCCTACGTGGACCGGGGAGCTGTTTTTT.

The chain uses TRBV7-9 and TRBJ2-1; 9 bases line up with TRBD2. The CDR3 is 15 residues long. Unmatched junction bases numbered 10, after V lost 5 bases and J lost 8 bases. Germline loops: CDR1 SEHNR, CDR2 FQNEAQ (reference sequence). For the CDR3, the DNA is TGTGCCAGCAGCCCCCAGGGACTAGCCGTGTATGAGCAGTTCTTC. Its protein product is CASSPQGLAVYEQFF.

The gene calls are TRBV28 and TRBJ2-1; TRBD1 aligns across 7 bases. Germline loops: CDR1 MDHEN, CDR2 SYDVKM. After removal of 5 bases from V and 2 bases from J, the junction contained 9 bases not matched to a gene. This CDR3 is 16 amino acids long. For the CDR3, the DNA is TGTGCCAGCAGTACCTACCGGGACAGACCCTACAATGAGCAGTTCTTC. Translated, it gives CASSTYRDRPYNEQFF.

V and J are TRBV5-1 and TRBJ2-2, with 9 bases fitting TRBD2. Germline V CDR1 and CDR2: SGHRS, YFSETQ. The V segment lost 4 bases and the J segment 6 bases; nucleotides outside the gene matches: 7. There are 15 residues in the CDR3. CDR3 DNA sequence: TGCGCCAGCAGCCGGGGACTAGCAGCACCCGGGGAGCTGTTTTTT. Its protein is CASSRGLAAPGELFF. The full variable domain, in which reference TRBV5-1 and TRBJ2-2 provide the parts outside the CDR3, is KAGVTQTPRYLIKTRGQQVTLSCSPISGHRSVSWYQQTPGQGLQFLFEYFSETQRNKGNFPGRFSGRQFSNSRSEMNVSTLELGDSALYLCASSRGLAAPGELFFGEGSRLTVL.

The rearrangement uses TRBV14 and TRBJ1-3; D is ambiguous. The V and J ends lost 3 bases and 3 bases respectively, with 6 bases between them. Germline V gene lookup returns CDR1 SGHDN and CDR2 FVKESK. The CDR3 runs 13 residues. This chain's CDR3 is CASSQGYGNTIYF. CDR3 sequence (DNA): TGTGCCAGCAGCCAGGGATATGGAAACACCATATATTTT.

This chain links TRBV10-2 with TRBJ2-1; D remains unclear. This CDR3 comprises 15 residues. In germline, CDR1 is WSHSY, CDR2 SAAADI. V was pared by 7 bases and J by 5 bases, with 18 bases between. The CDR3 coding sequence is TGCGCCAGCATTGGTTATATGACTCGAAACAATGAGCAGTTCTTC. Translated: CASIGYMTRNNEQFF.

This clone was seen only once. This chain connects TRBV5-6 to TRBJ2-5, with 9 bases matching TRBD2. Germline V gene sequence: CDR1 SGHDT, CDR2 YYEEEE. After removal of 0 bases from V and 4 bases from J, the junction contained 4 bases not matched to a gene. The CDR3 is 15 residues long. Written as DNA, the CDR3 is TGTGCCAGCAGCTTGGGTAGCGGGAGTGGAGAGACCCAGTACTTC. Residues: CASSLGSGSGETQYF.

This rearrangement joins TRBV11-2 to TRBJ2-1; TRBD2 matches 12 bases. The CDR3 is 15 residues long. J gave up 7 bases and V 5 bases, and 6 bases lay outside the gene matches. Germline-derived CDR1 and CDR2 are SGHAT and FQNNGV. This CDR3 is CASSVSGLAGNEQFF. DNA for the CDR3: TGTGCCAGCAGCGTCTCGGGACTAGCGGGTAATGAGCAGTTCTTC.

The gene calls are TRBV27 and TRBJ2-1; D perhaps matches TRBD1 (5 bases). The V end lost 3 bases, the J end lost 4 bases, and 19 bases lay between the germline ends. Germline CDR1 MNHEY, CDR2 SMNVEV (reference sequence). This CDR3 region has 17 residues. Written as DNA, the CDR3 is TGTGCCAGCAGTTTTGAGCCAGGGCCCTCCGGTTACAATGAGCAGTTCTTC. Encoded protein: CASSFEPGPSGYNEQFF.

The J gene is TRBJ1-4, the V gene TRBV27; D remains ambiguous. The CDR3 is 13 residues long. Between the trimmed V and J ends, which lost 6 bases and 8 bases, there was a span of 13 bases. Germline V gene lookup returns CDR1 MNHEY and CDR2 SMNVEV (reference sequence). In DNA form, the CDR3 reads TGTGCCAGCAGGCCCGCGGTGGAGGAAAAACTGTTTTTT. Amino acid sequence: CASRPAVEEKLFF.